This entry is about one T cell receptor beta chain. Sequence at one end of the junction differs from germline and may be a read error. This sample is drawn from a study of early stage breast cancer tumors. Method: immunoSEQ multiplex PCR; TCRdb's copy keeps in-frame clones and lacks some. Found here are about 51,000 clones, over 75% of them singletons; the top ten hold around 3.6%. The clonotype comes from a person aged 40-50 years with breast cancer. Input material: blood.

Written as DNA, the CDR3 is TGTGCCAGCAGTTACTCCCCAGGGGGGACTGAAGCTTTCTTT. The encoded protein is CASSYSPGGTEAFF. This chain joins TRBV10-3 and TRBJ1-1; 7 bases are shared with TRBD1. This CDR3 region has 14 residues. Germline V lookup: CDR1 ENHRY, CDR2 SYGVKD.